The clone carrying this T cell receptor beta chain was observed a handful of times. Its antigen is currently unknown. Only in-frame clones appear in the TCRdb table, and some are missing; sequencing was by immunoSEQ multiplex PCR. Of 150,000 to 180,000 clones listed, about 88% are singletons. CDR3 length: 15 amino acids. Germline CDR1 reads LGHNA; CDR2 reads YSLEER. The V gene lost 1 base and the J gene lost 0 bases, with 7 bases spanning the gap. The sample originates from a study of T cell responses to AZD1222 COVID-19 vaccine. Study results and caveats: Most donors were white British and more were female, and clonal diversity was possibly underestimated.

V usage is TRBV4-3 and J usage is TRBJ1-3; D is ambiguous. The TCR comes from an adult in good health. The starting material was peripheral blood, obtained on day 0 of AZD1222 vaccination. CDR3 amino acids: CASSQGALSGNTIYF. The CDR3 coding sequence is TGCGCCAGCAGCCAAGGCGCCCTCTCTGGAAACACCATATATTTT.